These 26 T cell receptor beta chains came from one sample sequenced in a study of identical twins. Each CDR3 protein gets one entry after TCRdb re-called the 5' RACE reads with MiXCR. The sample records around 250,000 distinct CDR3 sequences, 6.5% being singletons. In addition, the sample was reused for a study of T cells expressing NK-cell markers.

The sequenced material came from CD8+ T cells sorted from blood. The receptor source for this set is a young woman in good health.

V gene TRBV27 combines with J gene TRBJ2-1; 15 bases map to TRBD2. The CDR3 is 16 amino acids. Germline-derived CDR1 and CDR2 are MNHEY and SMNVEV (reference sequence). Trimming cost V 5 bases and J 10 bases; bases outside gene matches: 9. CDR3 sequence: CASSTRTSGRGGEQFF. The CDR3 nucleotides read TGTGCCAGCAGTACCCGGACTAGCGGGAGGGGGGGGGAGCAGTTCTTC.

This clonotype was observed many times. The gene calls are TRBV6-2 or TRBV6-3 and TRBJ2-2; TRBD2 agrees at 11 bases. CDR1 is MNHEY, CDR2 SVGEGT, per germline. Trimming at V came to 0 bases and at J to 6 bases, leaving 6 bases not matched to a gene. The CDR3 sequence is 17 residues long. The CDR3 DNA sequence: TGTGCCAGCAGTTACTCCATACTAGCGGGAGTTGCCGGGGAGCTGTTTTTT. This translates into CASSYSILAGVAGELFF.

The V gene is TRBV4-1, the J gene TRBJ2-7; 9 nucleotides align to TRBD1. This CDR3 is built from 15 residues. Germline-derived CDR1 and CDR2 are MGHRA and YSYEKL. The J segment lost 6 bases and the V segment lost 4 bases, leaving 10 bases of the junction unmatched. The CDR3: CASSLVTGGVSEQYF. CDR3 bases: TGCGCCAGCAGCCTTGTCACAGGGGGCGTCTCCGAGCAGTACTTC.

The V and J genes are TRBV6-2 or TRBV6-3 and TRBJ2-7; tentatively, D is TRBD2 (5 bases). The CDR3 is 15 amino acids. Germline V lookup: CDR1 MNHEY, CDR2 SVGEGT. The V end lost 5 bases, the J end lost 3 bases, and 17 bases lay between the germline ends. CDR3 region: CASSTFLGGGYEQYF. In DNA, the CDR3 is TGTGCCAGCAGTACCTTTCTAGGCGGAGGCTACGAGCAGTACTTC.

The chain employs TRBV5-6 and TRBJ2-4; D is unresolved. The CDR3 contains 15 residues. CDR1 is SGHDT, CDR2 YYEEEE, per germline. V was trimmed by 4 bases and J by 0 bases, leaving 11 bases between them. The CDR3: CASSHATLAKNIQYF. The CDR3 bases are TGTGCCAGCAGCCATGCGACGTTAGCCAAAAACATTCAGTACTTC.

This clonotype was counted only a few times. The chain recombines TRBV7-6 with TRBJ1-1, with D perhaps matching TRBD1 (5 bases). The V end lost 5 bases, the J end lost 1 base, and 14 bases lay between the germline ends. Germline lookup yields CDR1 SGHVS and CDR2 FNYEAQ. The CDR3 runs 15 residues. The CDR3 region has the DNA TGTGCCAGCAGCCCAGACCCAGGGACGAACACTGAAGCTTTCTTT. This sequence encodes CASSPDPGTNTEAFF.

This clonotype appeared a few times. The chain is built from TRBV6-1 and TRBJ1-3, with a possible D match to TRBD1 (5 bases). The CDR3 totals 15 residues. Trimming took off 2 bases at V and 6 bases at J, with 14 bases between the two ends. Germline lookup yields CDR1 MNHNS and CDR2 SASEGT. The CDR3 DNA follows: TGTGCCAGCAGTGAAAGGCCGGGGCCGGCAAACACCATATATTTT. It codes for CASSERPGPANTIYF.

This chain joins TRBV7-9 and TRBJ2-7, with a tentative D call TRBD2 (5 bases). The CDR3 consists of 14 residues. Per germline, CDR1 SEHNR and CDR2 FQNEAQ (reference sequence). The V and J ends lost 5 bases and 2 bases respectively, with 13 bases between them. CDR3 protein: CASSPRGRPYEQYF. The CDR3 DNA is TGTGCCAGCAGCCCACGGGGAAGACCCTACGAGCAGTACTTC.

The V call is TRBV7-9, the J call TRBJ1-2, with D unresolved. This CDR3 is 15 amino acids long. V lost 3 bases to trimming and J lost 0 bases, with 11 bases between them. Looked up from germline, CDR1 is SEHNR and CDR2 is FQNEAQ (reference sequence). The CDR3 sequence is CASSFMADANYGYTF. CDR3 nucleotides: TGTGCCAGCAGCTTCATGGCAGACGCTAACTATGGCTACACCTTC.

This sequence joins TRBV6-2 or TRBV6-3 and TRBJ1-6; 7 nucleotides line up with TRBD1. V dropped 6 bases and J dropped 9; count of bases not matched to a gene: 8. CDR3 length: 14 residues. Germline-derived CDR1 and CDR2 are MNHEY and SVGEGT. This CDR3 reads CASSDRADGSPLHF. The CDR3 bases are TGTGCCAGCAGCGACAGGGCCGATGGTTCACCCCTCCACTTT.

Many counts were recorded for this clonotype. The CDR3 coding sequence is TGTGCCAGCAGCCAAGAAGCAGGGGAAGCTTTCTTT. This translates into CASSQEAGEAFF. The chain couples TRBV3-1 to TRBJ1-1; a possible D gene is TRBD1 (5 bases). The CDR3 is made up of 12 amino acids. The germline V gene encodes CDR1 LGHDT and CDR2 YNNKEL (reference sequence). The V and J ends lost 0 bases and 8 bases respectively, with 7 bases between them.

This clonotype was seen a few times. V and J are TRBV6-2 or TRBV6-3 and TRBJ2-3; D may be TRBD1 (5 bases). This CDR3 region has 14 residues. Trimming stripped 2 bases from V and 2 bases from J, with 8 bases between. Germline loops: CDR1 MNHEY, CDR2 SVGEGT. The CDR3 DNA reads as TGTGCCAGCAGTTACGAGGACACCACAGATACGCAGTATTTT. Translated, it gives CASSYEDTTDTQYF.

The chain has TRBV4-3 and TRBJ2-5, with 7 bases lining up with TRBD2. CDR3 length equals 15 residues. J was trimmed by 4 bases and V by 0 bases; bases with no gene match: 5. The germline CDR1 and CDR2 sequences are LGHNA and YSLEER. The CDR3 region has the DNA TGCGCCAGCAGCCAAGATTGGGAGGGGAGAGAGACCCAGTACTTC. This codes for CASSQDWEGRETQYF.

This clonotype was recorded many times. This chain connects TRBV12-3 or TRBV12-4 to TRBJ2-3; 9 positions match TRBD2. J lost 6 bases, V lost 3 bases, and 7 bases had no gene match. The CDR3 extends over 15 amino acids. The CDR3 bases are TGTGCCAGCAGTTTCAACTTAGCGGGAGCTGATACGCAGTATTTT. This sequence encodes CASSFNLAGADTQYF.

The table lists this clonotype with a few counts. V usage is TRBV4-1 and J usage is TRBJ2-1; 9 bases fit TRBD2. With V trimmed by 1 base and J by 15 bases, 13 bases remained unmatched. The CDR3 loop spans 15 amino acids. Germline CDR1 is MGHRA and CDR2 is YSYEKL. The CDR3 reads CASSQVIRLAGRRFF. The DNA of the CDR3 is TGCGCCAGCAGCCAAGTGATTAGGCTAGCGGGGAGGAGGTTCTTC.

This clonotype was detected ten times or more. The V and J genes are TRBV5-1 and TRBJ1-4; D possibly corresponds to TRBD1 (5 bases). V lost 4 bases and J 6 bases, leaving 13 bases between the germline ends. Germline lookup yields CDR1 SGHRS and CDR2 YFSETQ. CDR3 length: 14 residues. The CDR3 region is CASSARAVDEKLFF. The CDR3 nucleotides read TGCGCCAGCAGCGCCAGGGCGGTGGATGAAAAACTGTTTTTT.

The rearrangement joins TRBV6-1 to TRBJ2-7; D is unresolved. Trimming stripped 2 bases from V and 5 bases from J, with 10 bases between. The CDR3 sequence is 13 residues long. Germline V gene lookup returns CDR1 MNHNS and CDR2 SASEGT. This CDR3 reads CASSEMWGNEQYF. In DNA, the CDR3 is TGTGCCAGCAGTGAAATGTGGGGTAACGAGCAGTACTTC.

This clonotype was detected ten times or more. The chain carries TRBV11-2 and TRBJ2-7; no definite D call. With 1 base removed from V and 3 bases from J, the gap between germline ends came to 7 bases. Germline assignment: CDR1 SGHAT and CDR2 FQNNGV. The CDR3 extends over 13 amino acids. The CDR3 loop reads CASSLGPVYEQYF. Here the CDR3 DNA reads TGTGCCAGCAGCTTAGGCCCCGTCTACGAGCAGTACTTC.

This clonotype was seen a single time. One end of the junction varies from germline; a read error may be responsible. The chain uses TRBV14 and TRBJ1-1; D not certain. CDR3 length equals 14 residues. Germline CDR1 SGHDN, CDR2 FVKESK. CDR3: CASSPLTRNTGAFF. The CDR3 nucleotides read TGTGCCAGCAGCCCACTGACCCGGAACACTGGAGCTTTCTTT.

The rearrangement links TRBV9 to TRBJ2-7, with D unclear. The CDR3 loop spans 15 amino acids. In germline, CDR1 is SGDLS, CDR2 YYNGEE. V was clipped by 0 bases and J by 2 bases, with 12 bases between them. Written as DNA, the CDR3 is TGTGCCAGCAGCGTAGAGGCAGGTAGCCCCTACGAGCAGTACTTC. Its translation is CASSVEAGSPYEQYF.

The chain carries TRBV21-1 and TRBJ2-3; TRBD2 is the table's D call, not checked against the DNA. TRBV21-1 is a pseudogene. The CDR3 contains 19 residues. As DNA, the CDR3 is TGTGCCAGCAGCGCACTGAGGGGACTGTACCTCGGGGTTGCAGATACGCAGTATTTT. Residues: CASSALRGLYLGVADTQYF.

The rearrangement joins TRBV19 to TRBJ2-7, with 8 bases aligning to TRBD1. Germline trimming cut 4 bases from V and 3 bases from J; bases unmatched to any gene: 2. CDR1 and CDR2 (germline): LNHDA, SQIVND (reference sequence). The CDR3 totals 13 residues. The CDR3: CASSKGTGYEQYF. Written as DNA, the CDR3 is TGTGCCAGTAGTAAGGGGACAGGCTACGAGCAGTACTTC.

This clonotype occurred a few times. The CDR3 loop reads CASSTPLAGAYNEQFF. CDR3 in DNA: TGTGCCAGCAGCACCCCACTAGCGGGCGCCTACAATGAGCAGTTCTTC. The rearrangement uses TRBV7-9 and TRBJ2-1; 9 bases match TRBD2. Germline values: CDR1 SEHNR, CDR2 FQNEAQ (reference sequence). J lost 2 bases, V lost 5 bases, and 7 bases had no gene match. The CDR3 loop spans 16 amino acids.

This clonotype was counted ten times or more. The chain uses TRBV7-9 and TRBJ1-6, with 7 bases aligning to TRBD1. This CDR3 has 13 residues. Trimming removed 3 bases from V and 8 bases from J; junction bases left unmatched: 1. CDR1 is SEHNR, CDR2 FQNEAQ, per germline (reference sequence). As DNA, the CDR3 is TGTGCCAGCAGCTTTACAGGGGATTCACCCCTCCACTTT. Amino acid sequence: CASSFTGDSPLHF.

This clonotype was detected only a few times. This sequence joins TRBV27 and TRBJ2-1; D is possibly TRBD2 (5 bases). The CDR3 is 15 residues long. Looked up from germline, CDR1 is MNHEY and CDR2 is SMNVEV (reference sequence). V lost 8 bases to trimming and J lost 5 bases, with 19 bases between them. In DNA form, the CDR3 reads TGTGCCAGCGCGCCCTTCGGGGAACTTGACAATGAGCAGTTCTTC. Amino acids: CASAPFGELDNEQFF.

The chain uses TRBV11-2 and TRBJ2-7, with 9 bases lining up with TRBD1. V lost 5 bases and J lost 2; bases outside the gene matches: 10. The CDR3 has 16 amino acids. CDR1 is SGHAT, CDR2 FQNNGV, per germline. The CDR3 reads CASSVGPGQGTYEQYF. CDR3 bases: TGTGCCAGCAGCGTCGGTCCTGGACAGGGGACCTACGAGCAGTACTTC.